A single sample gave rise to the 16 T cell receptor beta chains below, sequenced in a study of beta chain features in type 1 diabetes (dated by TCRdb to between 2018 and 2020). For these receptors, no antigen is known. The investigation overall reported the following: Type 1 diabetes patients showed a moderate but significant shortening of TCRB CDR3 length in all four CD4+ subsets.

Preparation of the library involved the immunoSEQ multiplex PCR assay. The entire isolated RNA was reverse transcribed using the High Capacity cDNA Reverse Transcription Kit, and thus expressed TCRB transcripts were sequenced. TCRdb's version of the immuneACCESS table is confined to in-frame rearrangements and falls short of the full clone set. An unresolved V gene accounts for under half of the shortfall where checked; the remainder is of unknown origin. This sample is represented by more than 550,000 clones; more than 13% of them were singletons. Together, the top ten hold 0.03% to 0.04% of the sample. Material: naive CD4+ T cells from blood. The cell subset or site tag for this specimen amounts to: true naive CD4+ T cells. All receptors derive from a man between 18 and 29 years old with type 1 diabetes.

The chain employs TRBV18 and TRBJ2-5; D unclear. V was cut by 3 bases and J by 3 bases, with 8 bases left in between. The CDR3 runs 13 residues. The germline V gene has CDR1 KGHSH and CDR2 LQKENI. This CDR3 is CASSPLLEETQYF. The CDR3 DNA reads as TGTGCCAGCTCACCCTTATTAGAAGAGACCCAGTACTTC.

The chain joins TRBV9 to TRBJ2-1, with 9 nucleotides matching TRBD1. CDR3 length: 14 residues. In germline, CDR1 is SGDLS, CDR2 YYNGEE. The V segment lost 2 bases and the J segment 7 bases; nucleotides outside the gene matches: 4. The CDR3 nucleotides read TGTGCCAGCAGCGTGGGACAGGGTCGTAATGAGCAGTTCTTC. The encoded protein is CASSVGQGRNEQFF.

The chain joins TRBV5-4 to TRBJ2-1, with 11 positions matching TRBD2. This CDR3 has 15 amino acids. After removal of 4 bases from V and 3 bases from J, the junction contained 3 bases not matched to a gene. Germline V gene sequence: CDR1 SGHNT, CDR2 YYREEE (reference sequence). The CDR3 DNA reads TGTGCCAGCAGCCCTACTAGCGGGAGCTACAATGAGCAGTTCTTC. Translation: CASSPTSGSYNEQFF.

The V gene is TRBV7-2, the J gene TRBJ1-5; TRBD1 matches 7 bases. The CDR3 contains 17 residues. The V gene's germline CDR1 is SGHTA and CDR2 FQGNSA. With 4 bases clipped from V and 0 bases from J, the junction kept 9 bases outside the gene matches. The DNA of the CDR3 is TGTGCCAGCAGCTCCTCCAGACAGGGACCTAGCAATCAGCCCCAGCATTTT. It is translated as CASSSSRQGPSNQPQHF.

The chain couples TRBV4-2 to TRBJ2-7; 8 bases match TRBD1. CDR1 is LGHNA, CDR2 YNFKEQ, per germline. Unmatched junction bases numbered 15, after V lost 0 bases and J lost 2 bases. The CDR3 loop spans 19 amino acids. CDR3 nucleotides: TGTGCCAGCAGCCAAGATCGGGTTATTCCAGGGGGCGTCCCCTACGAGCAGTACTTC. It codes for CASSQDRVIPGGVPYEQYF.

This chain joins TRBV7-2 and TRBJ2-1; 10 nucleotides agree with TRBD1. Germline V gene lookup returns CDR1 SGHTA and CDR2 FQGNSA. Trimming cost V 3 bases and J 4 bases; bases outside gene matches: 6. This CDR3 has 16 amino acids. The CDR3 coding sequence is TGTGCCAGCAGCTTCGGACCGGGACAGGGGTACAATGAGCAGTTCTTC. It translates to CASSFGPGQGYNEQFF.

This clone was counted only a few times. The chain joins TRBV2 to TRBJ2-5; TRBD2 aligns across 7 bases. V trimming: 8 bases; J trimming: 4 bases; junction bases outside the gene matches: 7. The germline V gene encodes CDR1 SNHLY and CDR2 FYNNEI. There are 13 residues in the CDR3. The CDR3 DNA follows: TGTGCCAGCCCGGTAGCGGGCGGAGAGACCCAGTACTTC. Its protein product is CASPVAGGETQYF.

This chain links TRBV2 with TRBJ1-5; D remains unclear. The CDR3 covers 15 residues. Germline V lookup: CDR1 SNHLY, CDR2 FYNNEI. V was trimmed by 4 bases and J by 0 bases, leaving 10 bases between them. The CDR3 DNA reads TGTGCCAGCAGTGGTCGGAGCTATAGCAATCAGCCCCAGCATTTT. It translates to CASSGRSYSNQPQHF. Looking up the rest from reference TRBV2 and TRBJ1-5 gives the full variable domain: EPEVTQTPSHQVTQMGQEVILRCVPISNHLYFYWYRQILGQKVEFLVSFYNNEISEKSEIFDDQFSVERPDGSNFTLKIRSTKLEDSAMYFCASSGRSYSNQPQHFGDGTRLSIL.

V is TRBV7-9 and J is TRBJ2-3, with 7 bases identical to TRBD2. With 0 bases clipped from V and 4 bases from J, the junction kept 7 bases outside the gene matches. CDR1 is SEHNR, CDR2 FQNEAQ, per germline (reference sequence). CDR3 size: 16 residues. The CDR3 DNA follows: TGTGCCAGCAGCTTAGCGGCGGCTAGCGGATCAGATACGCAGTATTTT. Translating it yields CASSLAAASGSDTQYF.

The chain uses TRBV19 and TRBJ1-5; a weak D match, TRBD1 (5 bases). The V end lost 4 bases, the J end lost 10 bases, and 14 bases lay between the germline ends. Germline V gives CDR1 LNHDA, CDR2 SQIVND (reference sequence). The CDR3 runs to 13 residues. The CDR3 region is CASSSQRGQPQHF. The CDR3 nucleotides read TGTGCCAGTAGTAGCCAGAGGGGTCAACCCCAGCATTTT.

The sample holds a few counts of this clone. Different DNA sequences within this sample yield the same CDR3. The rearrangement joins TRBV7-9 to TRBJ1-1; tentatively, D is TRBD1 (5 bases). Trimming left V 3 bases short and J 0 bases short, with 8 bases between. CDR1 and CDR2 from the germline V gene are SEHNR and FQNEAQ (reference sequence). This CDR3 is built from 14 residues. The CDR3 loop is CASSFQGLNTEAFF. The CDR3 nucleotides read TGTGCCAGCAGCTTCCAGGGTCTGAACACTGAAGCTTTCTTT.

This clone was counted only a few times. The J gene is TRBJ2-2, the V gene TRBV13, with D uncertain. The CDR3 is 13 residues long. The germline CDR1 and CDR2 sequences are PRHDT and FYEKMQ (reference sequence). CDR3 nucleotides: TGTGCATTCGCACAGCCGAACACCGGGGAGCTGTTTTTT. The encoded protein is CAFAQPNTGELFF.

V is TRBV29-1 and J is TRBJ1-1; D gene unclear. This CDR3 is 12 amino acids long. V was pared by 4 bases and J by 1 base, with 7 bases between. Germline loops: CDR1 SQVTM, CDR2 ANQGSEA. The CDR3: CSVVPQNTEAFF. Here the CDR3 DNA reads TGCAGCGTTGTTCCCCAGAACACTGAAGCTTTCTTT.

The chain recombines TRBV2 with TRBJ1-2; tentative D call: TRBD1 (6 bases). V was pared by 4 bases and J by 7 bases, with 10 bases between. This CDR3 region has 12 residues. Germline V CDR1 and CDR2: SNHLY, FYNNEI. In DNA form, the CDR3 reads TGTGCCAGCAGTGCAGGGGAGGTTGGCTACACCTTC. This encodes CASSAGEVGYTF.

This clone was counted a few times. The CDR3 sequence is CAISEGGSYNEQFF. The DNA for the CDR3 is TGTGCCATCAGTGAAGGCGGGAGCTACAATGAGCAGTTCTTC. The V gene is TRBV10-3, the J gene TRBJ2-1; TRBD2 matches 7 bases. Unmatched junction bases numbered 2, after V lost 3 bases and J lost 3 bases. CDR3 length: 14 residues. Germline CDR1 and CDR2: ENHRY and SYGVKD.

This clone was detected only a few times. V usage is TRBV23-1 and J usage is TRBJ2-7, with D perhaps TRBD2 (6 bases). TRBV23-1 is flagged as an ORF with uncertain function. With 4 bases removed from V and 0 bases from J, the gap between germline ends came to 13 bases. CDR3 length: 15 amino acids. CDR3 coding DNA: TGCGCCAGCAGTCCTGGCGCGGGGTCCTCCTACGAGCAGTACTTC. Its protein product is CASSPGAGSSYEQYF.